Listed here are 26 T cell receptor beta chains from one sample, sequenced in a study of blood T cells in healthy people across ages. Together with a sample-barcoded 5' primer, a J-beta primer mix was included in a second PCR lasting roughly 6 to 12 cycles. MiXCR, applied by TCRdb to the 5' RACE reads, yields one record per CDR3 protein. Among 600,000 or so distinct CDR3 sequences, around 48% were seen once, and the ten largest hold about 26%. Sequencing was carried out using blood. All receptors derive from a man at least 80 years old in good health.

This clonotype was picked up many times. The rearrangement links TRBV24-1 to TRBJ2-1; no clear D gene. This CDR3 contains 12 residues. Germline V lookup: CDR1 KGHDR, CDR2 SFDVKD. The V and J ends lost 4 bases and 4 bases respectively, with 4 bases between them. The CDR3 region has the DNA TGTGCCACCAGTGACCCTTACAATGAGCAGTTCTTC. Its translation is CATSDPYNEQFF.

This clonotype appeared a single time. The chain uses TRBV4-1 and TRBJ2-7, with TRBD2 matching 10 bases. CDR1 MGHRA and CDR2 YSYEKL come from the germline V gene. The CDR3 runs 16 residues. The trim removed 1 base at V and 0 bases at J, leaving 3 bases unmatched. The CDR3 protein is CASSQVGLADSYEQYF. CDR3 nucleotide sequence: TGCGCCAGCAGCCAAGTAGGACTAGCGGACTCCTACGAGCAGTACTTC.

This chain uses TRBV5-6 with TRBJ2-7, with D perhaps matching TRBD2 (6 bases). Germline V CDR1 and CDR2: SGHDT, YYEEEE. The CDR3 totals 16 residues. V shed 0 bases and J shed 3 bases, with 16 bases lying between them. The CDR3 is CASSLAPSAVFYEQYF. The CDR3 DNA reads as TGTGCCAGCAGCTTGGCCCCTAGCGCAGTGTTCTACGAGCAGTACTTC.

This rearrangement joins TRBV7-9 to TRBJ2-3; 10 bases map to TRBD1. Losses at the gene ends were 5 bases for V and 2 bases for J; bases not matched to a gene: 7. Per germline, CDR1 SEHNR and CDR2 FQNEAQ (reference sequence). CDR3 length: 16 amino acids. For the CDR3, the DNA is TGTGCCAGCAGCAGACCCGGGACAGGGGTCACAGATACGCAGTATTTT. It yields the protein CASSRPGTGVTDTQYF.

This clonotype was counted only a few times. The CDR3 DNA sequence: TGTGCCACCAGTGATGTCCAGAAAGGGGGCACAGATGAGCAGTTCTTC. Residues: CATSDVQKGGTDEQFF. The V gene is TRBV24-1, the J gene TRBJ2-1; 7 nucleotides agree with TRBD1. The junction had 12 bases not matched to a gene; V was cut back by 3 bases and J by 8 bases. Looked up from germline, CDR1 is KGHDR and CDR2 is SFDVKD. The length of the CDR3 is 16 residues.

This sequence joins TRBV9 and TRBJ2-5; 9 bases are a match to TRBD2. V shed 0 bases and J 11 bases; nucleotides not matched to a gene: 11. CDR1 SGDLS and CDR2 YYNGEE come from the germline V gene. The CDR3 has 15 amino acids. The CDR3 DNA reads TGTGCCAGCAGCGTAGTAGCGGGAGTCGGCAATGAGCAGTACTTC. This gives the protein CASSVVAGVGNEQYF. The full variable domain, with the rest looked up from reference TRBV9 and TRBJ2-5, is DSGVTQTPKHLITATGQRVTLRCSPRSGDLSVYWYQQSLDQGLQFLIQYYNGEERAKGNILERFSAQQFPDLHSELNLSSLELGDSALYFCASSVVAGVGNEQYFGPGTRLLVL.

The table lists this clonotype with a few counts. This chain connects TRBV7-2 to TRBJ2-5; maybe TRBD2 (6 bases). CDR1 and CDR2 from the germline V gene are SGHTA and FQGNSA. The CDR3 runs to 13 residues. Between the trimmed V and J ends, which lost 6 bases and 4 bases, there was a span of 12 bases. DNA of the CDR3: TGTGCCAGCAGTTTTGGACTACTAGAGACCCAGTACTTC. As protein: CASSFGLLETQYF.

The CDR3 is CASSEYQGSSTDTQYF. The CDR3 nucleotides read TGTGCCAGCAGTGAATACCAGGGATCTAGCACAGATACGCAGTATTTT. The chain recombines TRBV25-1 with TRBJ2-3; a possible D gene is TRBD1 (5 bases). This CDR3 contains 16 residues. From germline, CDR1 is MGHDK and CDR2 SYGVNS. Deletions cut 0 bases from V and 0 bases from J, with 10 bases between.

The chain uses TRBV6-5 and TRBJ1-5; possibly TRBD1 for D (6 bases). CDR1 is MNHEY, CDR2 SVGAGI, per germline. The germline V and J ends were trimmed by 5 bases and 5 bases, with 10 bases remaining between them. This CDR3 is built from 13 residues. CDR3: CASSRQVDQPQHF. Here the CDR3 DNA reads TGTGCCAGCAGTCGACAGGTGGATCAGCCCCAGCATTTT.

This chain uses TRBV2 with TRBJ1-6, with TRBD1 matching 7 bases. The CDR3 length is 16 residues. V shed 8 bases, J shed 0 bases, and the junction held 7 bases outside the gene matches. Germline CDR1 reads SNHLY; CDR2 reads FYNNEI. The CDR3 region has the DNA TGTGCCAGCGGGACAGTATTAAGCTCCTATAATTCACCCCTCCACTTT. Its protein is CASGTVLSSYNSPLHF.

The chain carries TRBV5-5 and TRBJ2-2; 12 bases match TRBD2. The V gene end was trimmed by 5 bases and the J gene end by 7 bases; junction bases not matched to a gene: 6. The CDR3 loop spans 15 amino acids. Germline V gene lookup returns CDR1 SGHKS and CDR2 YYEKEE (reference sequence). The CDR3 DNA is TGTGCCAGCAGTTGGACTAGCGGGGCGGGCGGGGAGCTGTTTTTT. It encodes CASSWTSGAGGELFF.

V usage is TRBV7-2 and J usage is TRBJ1-2; D gene uncertain. Germline values: CDR1 SGHTA, CDR2 FQGNSA. V dropped 2 bases and J dropped 3 bases, with 13 bases sitting between them. This CDR3 has 15 residues. CDR3 sequence (DNA): TGTGCCAGCAGCTTAAGGGCAGAACGATACTATGGCTACACCTTC. This gives the protein CASSLRAERYYGYTF.

This clonotype was recorded only once. The genes are TRBV3-1 and TRBJ1-4; 8 positions agree with TRBD1. The length of the CDR3 is 16 residues. Germline CDR1 LGHDT, CDR2 YNNKEL (reference sequence). Unmatched junction bases numbered 7, after V lost 2 bases and J lost 5 bases. CDR3 coding DNA: TGTGCCAGCAGCCAATCCGACAGGGGTGGGAATGAAAAACTGTTTTTT. Its translation is CASSQSDRGGNEKLFF.

V gene TRBV20-1 combines with J gene TRBJ1-2; no clear D gene. V lost 0 bases and J 6 bases, leaving 14 bases between the germline ends. Germline assignment: CDR1 DFQATT and CDR2 SNEGSKA (reference sequence). CDR3 length: 14 amino acids. The CDR3 here is CSARDSSSVDGYTF. The CDR3 nucleotides are TGCAGTGCTAGAGATAGTTCGTCGGTAGATGGCTACACCTTC.

In this sample, this clonotype turned up a few times. J is TRBJ2-5 and V is TRBV29-1; D might be TRBD1 (5 bases). Looked up from germline, CDR1 is SQVTM and CDR2 is ANQGSEA. The V and J ends lost 0 bases and 3 bases respectively, with 17 bases between them. The CDR3 sequence is 16 residues long. The CDR3 loop reads CSVEDSETDIEETQYF. The CDR3 DNA sequence: TGCAGCGTTGAAGATTCGGAGACAGATATTGAAGAGACCCAGTACTTC.

The chain has TRBV20-1 and TRBJ1-1; 7 nucleotides match TRBD1. The germline gives CDR1 DFQATT, CDR2 SNEGSKA (reference sequence). V lost 5 bases and J lost 0; bases outside the gene matches: 12. The CDR3 is made up of 16 amino acids. The CDR3 is CSAAQGRIGMNTEAFF. In nucleotides, the CDR3 is TGCAGTGCTGCACAGGGGCGAATCGGGATGAACACTGAAGCTTTCTTT.

This clonotype has just a few counts. J is TRBJ2-3 and V is TRBV6-1; D call uncertain. The CDR3 is 13 amino acids. The ends were cut back, 4 bases at V and 2 bases at J, with 7 bases in the middle. Germline V gene data show CDR1 as MNHNS and CDR2 as SASEGT. The CDR3 DNA reads as TGTGCCAGCAGTGGCAGCTTCACAGATACGCAGTATTTT. This sequence encodes CASSGSFTDTQYF.

In its sample, this clonotype was seen once. The V call is TRBV13, the J call TRBJ2-5, with TRBD1 matching 9 bases. With the DNA end fitting TRBJ2-7 better, the J assignment may be wrong. This CDR3 spans 15 amino acids. CDR1 and CDR2 from the germline V gene are PRHDT and FYEKMQ (reference sequence). The CDR3 DNA reads as TGTGCCAGCAGCTACAAGACAGGGGGTCCCTACGAGCAGTACTTC. This translates into CASSYKTGGPYEQYF.

V usage is TRBV20-1 and J usage is TRBJ2-5, with 7 bases matching TRBD1. CDR3 length: 13 residues. After removal of 3 bases from V and 5 bases from J, the junction contained 6 bases not matched to a gene. Looked up from germline, CDR1 is DFQATT and CDR2 is SNEGSKA (reference sequence). CDR3 sequence reads: CSARNRGWETQYF. CDR3 DNA: TGCAGTGCTAGGAACAGGGGTTGGGAGACCCAGTACTTC.

This clonotype turned up a few times. The gene calls are TRBV7-2 and TRBJ2-4, with TRBD1 matching 7 bases. This CDR3 contains 15 residues. The junction had 3 bases not matched to a gene; V was cut back by 4 bases and J by 0 bases. In germline, CDR1 is SGHTA, CDR2 FQGNSA. The CDR3 bases are TGTGCCAGCAGCTCTGGGACAGCAGCCAAAAACATTCAGTACTTC. Protein: CASSSGTAAKNIQYF.

As regards this clonotype: At one end the junction does not follow the germline gene, possibly because of a read error. The V call is TRBV4-3, the J call TRBJ2-1, with 11 bases lining up with TRBD2. The CDR3 spans 15 residues. Germline V gene lookup returns CDR1 LGHNA and CDR2 YSLEER. The CDR3 loop reads CVSGSPTSGNNEQFF. CDR3 nucleotide sequence: TGCGTCAGCGGCTCCCCGACTAGCGGGAACAACGAGCAGTTCTTC.

This rearrangement joins TRBV9 to TRBJ2-1; TRBD1 matches at 7 bases. J lost 4 bases, V lost 6 bases, and 7 bases had no gene match. From germline, CDR1 is SGDLS and CDR2 YYNGEE. The CDR3 has 14 residues. CDR3 sequence reads: CASTQRDSYNEQFF. CDR3 sequence (DNA): TGTGCCAGCACCCAACGGGACAGTTACAATGAGCAGTTCTTC.

The chain recombines TRBV27 with TRBJ2-3; 13 bases match TRBD2. The length of the CDR3 is 18 residues. Trimming took 5 bases from V and 7 from J; bases not matched to a gene: 15. The germline gives CDR1 MNHEY, CDR2 SMNVEV (reference sequence). As DNA, the CDR3 is TGTGCCAGCAGTCCCGGACTAGCGGGGGCCATAAATTCAAATACGCAGTATTTT. Translation gives CASSPGLAGAINSNTQYF.

As regards this clonotype: A much larger clone sits a single nucleotide away, making a read error possible. V gene TRBV6-6 combines with J gene TRBJ1-5, with D perhaps matching TRBD1 (5 bases). Germline CDR1 is MNHNY and CDR2 is SVGAGI (reference sequence). The CDR3 covers 16 residues. V dropped 2 bases and J dropped 5 bases, with 16 bases sitting between them. CDR3 sequence (DNA): TGTGCCAGCAGTTACGCCGTCCGAGCGGGGGATCAGCCCCAGCATTTT. Translation gives CASSYAVRAGDQPQHF.

The rearrangement links TRBV28 to TRBJ1-3; D is unclear. Germline V gene data show CDR1 as MDHEN and CDR2 as SYDVKM. The CDR3 is made up of 14 amino acids. V gave up 2 bases and J gave up 4 bases, with 9 bases separating them. Written as DNA, the CDR3 is TGTGCCAGCAGTTTACGGTCGAGCGGAAACACCATATATTTT. Its translation: CASSLRSSGNTIYF.

Remarks on this clonotype: Germline and junction disagree at one end, which may indicate a read error. The chain carries TRBV27 and TRBJ1-2; tentatively, D is TRBD1 (6 bases). The CDR3 sequence is 15 residues long. CDR1 and CDR2 (germline): MNHEY, SMNVEV (reference sequence). The CDR3 region is CTSSLLRGQRGGYTF. CDR3 sequence (DNA): TGTACCAGCAGTTTACTAAGGGGACAAAGGGGTGGCTACACCTTC.